Below are 17 T cell receptor beta chains sequenced from a single sample in a study of CD8+CD57+ T cells in acquired aplastic anemia. Patients selected for sequencing had displayed CD8+CD57+ cell expansion by flow cytometry. Genomic DNA, serving as template, underwent TCR beta VDJ and CDR3 profiling. From the reads, TCRdb called clonotypes with MiXCR, one entry per CDR3 protein. The sample lists approximately 470,000 distinct CDR3 sequences; around 32% were seen once. Sequencing was done on a sample of sorted CD4+, CD8+, or CD8+CD57+ T cells (not recorded which) from PBMCs. Receptor source: a human donor with aplastic anemia.

This chain links TRBV7-2 with TRBJ1-1; TRBD1 matches 8 bases. Trimming took 2 bases from V and 4 from J; bases not matched to a gene: 12. This CDR3 spans 17 amino acids. The germline gives CDR1 SGHTA, CDR2 FQGNSA. In DNA, the CDR3 is TGTGCCAGCAGCTTACAGGGGGCGTGGTGGCGGGGCACTGAAGCTTTCTTT. Translating it yields CASSLQGAWWRGTEAFF.

V gene TRBV6-1 combines with J gene TRBJ2-1; D tentatively fits TRBD1 or TRBD2 (5 bases each). Per the germline V gene, CDR1 is MNHNS and CDR2 is SASEGT. CDR3 length: 14 residues. V lost 6 bases, J lost 6 bases, and 15 bases lay in between. CDR3 protein: CASRTGTTLNEQFF. Here the CDR3 DNA reads TGTGCCAGCAGAACCGGGACCACACTCAATGAGCAGTTCTTC.

This clonotype was observed once. This sequence joins TRBV11-1 and TRBJ2-7, with D possibly TRBD1 on 6 matching bases. V gave up 3 bases and J gave up 0 bases, with 12 bases separating them. This CDR3 spans 15 amino acids. Germline loops: CDR1 SGHAT, CDR2 FQDESV (reference sequence). The CDR3 loop reads CASSLGAGASYEQYF. CDR3 DNA: TGTGCCAGCAGCTTGGGCGCAGGGGCCTCCTACGAGCAGTACTTC.

V and J are TRBV2 and TRBJ2-2, with D uncertain. Germline CDR1 is SNHLY and CDR2 is FYNNEI. CDR3 length equals 12 residues. V lost 5 bases and J 10 bases, leaving 11 bases between the germline ends. In DNA form, the CDR3 reads TGTGCCAGCAGTTTCGGGTTTCAGGAGCTGTTTTTT. It encodes CASSFGFQELFF.

In its sample, this clonotype was seen many times. The chain uses TRBV20-1 and TRBJ1-2, with TRBD1 identical over 9 bases. The CDR3 is made up of 13 amino acids. The germline gives CDR1 DFQATT, CDR2 SNEGSKA (reference sequence). V was pared by 6 bases and J by 7 bases, with 9 bases of the junction left unmatched. In nucleotides, the CDR3 is TGCAGTGCGATTAGCCCGGGACAGGGTGGCTACACCTTC. This codes for CSAISPGQGGYTF.

V is TRBV7-4 and J is TRBJ2-1; TRBD2 is a possible D gene (5 bases). V lost 1 base and J 6 bases, leaving 13 bases between the germline ends. CDR3 size: 15 residues. Germline V gives CDR1 SGHVT, CDR2 SQSDAQ. The CDR3 loop reads CASSLESGTLNEQFF. In nucleotides, the CDR3 is TGTGCCAGCAGCTTAGAAAGCGGCACCCTCAATGAGCAGTTCTTC. The whole variable domain, remainder taken from reference TRBV7-4 and TRBJ2-1, is GAGVSQSPRYKVAKRGRDVALRCDSISGHVTLYWYRQTLGQGSEVLTYSQSDAQRDKSGRPSGRFSAERPERSVSTLKIQRTEQGDSAVYLCASSLESGTLNEQFFGPGTRLTVL.

The V gene is TRBV6-1, the J gene TRBJ2-5; 9 nucleotides align to TRBD2. V trimming: 6 bases; J trimming: 4 bases; junction bases outside the gene matches: 6. This CDR3 spans 14 amino acids. Germline values: CDR1 MNHNS, CDR2 SASEGT. CDR3: CASRASGATETQYF. The CDR3 bases are TGTGCCAGCAGGGCTAGCGGGGCTACAGAGACCCAGTACTTC.

The CDR3 loop is CASSQDSGAGGYTF. As DNA, the CDR3 is TGTGCCAGCAGCCAAGATTCCGGGGCAGGGGGCTACACCTTC. The genes are TRBV3-1 and TRBJ1-2; TRBD1 might be the D (5 bases). Per the germline V gene, CDR1 is LGHDT and CDR2 is YNNKEL (reference sequence). V was shortened by 0 bases and J by 8 bases, with 13 bases between the two germline ends. This CDR3 contains 14 residues.

This chain uses TRBV19 with TRBJ2-3; TRBD2 matches 11 bases. CDR3 length: 17 residues. Germline-derived CDR1 and CDR2 are LNHDA and SQIVND (reference sequence). Trimming cost V 4 bases and J 1 base; bases outside gene matches: 7. In DNA form, the CDR3 reads TGTGCCAGTAGTACAAATAGCGGGAGGGCGGGCACAGATACGCAGTATTTT. Translated: CASSTNSGRAGTDTQYF.

This clonotype was seen only a few times. This rearrangement joins TRBV7-3 to TRBJ1-5; no firm D call. Trimming stripped 4 bases from V and 5 bases from J, with 9 bases between. CDR3 size: 13 residues. Germline CDR1 is SGHTA and CDR2 is FQGTGA. The CDR3 coding sequence is TGTGCCAGCAGCTCCACTCACGATCAGCCCCAGCATTTT. This sequence encodes CASSSTHDQPQHF.

There are many counts of this clonotype. The CDR3 DNA follows: TGCAGTGCTAGGGTAGATAGCAATCAGCCCCAGCATTTT. Residues: CSARVDSNQPQHF. This chain links TRBV20-1 with TRBJ1-5; D uncertain. This CDR3 has 13 residues. The V end was cut by 3 bases, the J end by 0 bases, with 6 bases between. Germline V gene lookup returns CDR1 DFQATT and CDR2 SNEGSKA (reference sequence).

The sample holds a few counts of this clonotype. The chain uses TRBV11-1 and TRBJ1-1; no firm D call. V was pared by 5 bases and J by 5 bases, with 12 bases between. This CDR3 has 13 residues. Germline-derived CDR1 and CDR2 are SGHAT and FQDESV (reference sequence). The CDR3 reads CASSQDVGTEAFF. The CDR3 DNA is TGTGCCAGCAGCCAAGATGTCGGGACTGAAGCTTTCTTT.

V and J are TRBV19 and TRBJ2-3; D is perhaps TRBD1 (5 bases). The germline V gene has CDR1 LNHDA and CDR2 SQIVND (reference sequence). This CDR3 contains 14 residues. The V end was cut by 1 base, the J end by 3 bases, with 8 bases between. The CDR3 is CASSIGQFTDTQYF. The CDR3 coding sequence is TGTGCCAGTAGTATAGGACAGTTTACAGATACGCAGTATTTT.

The table lists this clonotype with many counts. V and J are TRBV9 and TRBJ1-6; no firm D call. Germline V gives CDR1 SGDLS, CDR2 YYNGEE. Trimming pared 0 bases from V and 9 bases from J, leaving 7 bases between. CDR3 size: 13 residues. The DNA of the CDR3 is TGTGCCAGCAGCGTAGAATGGGGTTCACCCCTCCACTTT. Residues: CASSVEWGSPLHF.

This chain links TRBV4-3 with TRBJ2-7, with 9 nucleotides matching TRBD1. The junction had 10 bases not matched to a gene; V was cut back by 0 bases and J by 7 bases. Germline V gene sequence: CDR1 LGHNA, CDR2 YSLEER. The length of the CDR3 is 16 residues. The CDR3 DNA reads TGCGCCAGCAGCCAAGATCCCGGACAGGGGACGGGGGAGCAGTACTTC. This codes for CASSQDPGQGTGEQYF.

The chain uses TRBV12-3 or TRBV12-4 and TRBJ1-2; 9 bases line up with TRBD1. V shed 6 bases and J 4 bases; nucleotides not matched to a gene: 6. CDR3 length: 14 amino acids. This CDR3 is CASREAGQGYGYTF. The DNA for the CDR3 is TGTGCCAGCAGAGAGGCGGGACAGGGCTATGGCTACACCTTC.

This clonotype was seen many times. V and J are TRBV25-1 and TRBJ1-1; no clear D. The ends were cut back, 1 base at V and 3 bases at J, with 15 bases in the middle. The germline V gene encodes CDR1 MGHDK and CDR2 SYGVNS. The CDR3 has 16 amino acids. The CDR3 loop is CASSESGKGKYTEAFF. CDR3 in DNA: TGTGCCAGCAGTGAATCAGGCAAGGGAAAATACACTGAAGCTTTCTTT.